Given below is one T cell receptor beta chain in context. As yet, its antigen is unknown. PCR involved 60 Vbeta and 13 Jbeta primers. Repertoires were generated with immunoSEQ multiplex PCR, while TCRdb's copy carries only in-frame clones and drops some. The sample contains about 94,000 clones, 70% to 85% of which appear only once. The CDR3 covers 14 residues. Germline V gene sequence: CDR1 SGHNT, CDR2 YYREEE (reference sequence). Between the trimmed V and J ends, which lost 4 bases and 12 bases, there was a span of 19 bases. The sample is drawn from a study of cytomegalovirus exposure and HLA in healthy donors. Study-wide results and limits: A few V segments could not be told apart, such as TRBV6-2 and TRBV6-3, and were left out.

As for the donors, each was a healthy bone marrow donor. This chain connects TRBV5-4 to TRBJ1-4, with a tentative D call TRBD1 (6 bases). This receptor was obtained from a human donor in good health. Sequences were obtained from PBMCs. In DNA form, the CDR3 reads TGTGCCAGCAGCATCGGGACATTATCTCTGGAACTGTTTTTT. It codes for CASSIGTLSLELFF.